This T cell receptor (beta chain) was found in a study of cytomegalovirus exposure and HLA in healthy donors. Study outcomes and limitations: Most TCR sequences were rare, but some public TCRs occurred in many donors. Productive status was seen about 87% or about 30% of the time for most TCR beta V segments in an earlier analysis. HLA allele associations emerged for some 16,000 TCR beta sequences in a later analysis, at 0.05 false discovery rate.

CDR3 size: 14 residues. Germline CDR1 reads SGHNT; CDR2 reads YYREEE (reference sequence). Trimming stripped 2 bases from V and 5 bases from J, with 13 bases between. In the case of this clone: Its cognate antigen is unknown.

The PCR employed 60 Vbeta primers together with 13 Jbeta primers. Authors' methods: About 11 million of some 80 million unique TCR beta chains were shared, per a later count. Clones were sequenced by immunoSEQ multiplex PCR, and TCRdb holds only the in-frame ones, with some missing. That table gives V, J and clone size, and the DNA gave D and trimming. Of approximately 150,000 clones listed, 73% were seen once; the top ten hold under 7%. The clonotype was recovered from a woman younger than 30 in good health and CMV-seropositive. What was sequenced was PBMCs. The rearrangement joins TRBV5-4 to TRBJ2-5; D possibly corresponds to TRBD2 (5 bases). The CDR3 here is CASSFGQRGETQYF. CDR3 coding DNA: TGTGCCAGCAGCTTTGGGCAGCGAGGGGAGACCCAGTACTTC.